This TCR beta chain was profiled in a study of cytomegalovirus exposure and HLA in healthy donors. Study summary: Approximately 180 million T cells yielded approximately 110 million unique TCR beta sequences in earlier analysis.

The PCR was carried out with 60 Vbeta primers and 13 Jbeta primers. Profiled with immunoSEQ multiplex PCR; TCRdb holds only in-frame clones, not every one. The specimen's table records approximately 130,000 clones. With regard to this clone: Its antigen remains unknown.

Broader study findings: Presence/absence analyses took donor sequencing depth as roughly uniform.

The receptor was derived from a woman aged 55-75 years in good health and CMV-seronegative. Sequencing was done on a sample of PBMCs.

As DNA, the CDR3 is TGTGCCAGCAGCTTAGAGAGTGGCAGGGAAGCTTTCTTT. It yields the protein CASSLESGREAFF. The chain combines TRBV13 with TRBJ1-1, with unresolved D. Trimming left V 1 base short and J 8 bases short, with 11 bases between. CDR1 and CDR2 from the germline V gene are PRHDT and FYEKMQ (reference sequence). This CDR3 comprises 13 residues.